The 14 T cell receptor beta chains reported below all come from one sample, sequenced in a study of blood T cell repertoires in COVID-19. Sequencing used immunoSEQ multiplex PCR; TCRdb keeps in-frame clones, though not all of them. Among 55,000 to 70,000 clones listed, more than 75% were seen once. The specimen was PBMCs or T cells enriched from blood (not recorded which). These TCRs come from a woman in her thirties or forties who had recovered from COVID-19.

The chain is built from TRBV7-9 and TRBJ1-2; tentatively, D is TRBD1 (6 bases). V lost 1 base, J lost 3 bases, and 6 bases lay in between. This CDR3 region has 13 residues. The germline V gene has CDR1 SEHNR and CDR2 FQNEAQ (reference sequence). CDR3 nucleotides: TGTGCCAGCAGCTTAGACAGGGACTATGGCTACACCTTC. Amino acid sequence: CASSLDRDYGYTF.

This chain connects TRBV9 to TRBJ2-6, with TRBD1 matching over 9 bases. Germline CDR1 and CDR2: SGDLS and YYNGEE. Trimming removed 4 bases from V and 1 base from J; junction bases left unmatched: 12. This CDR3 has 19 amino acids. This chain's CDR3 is CASSPRTGASLSGANVLTF. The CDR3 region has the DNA TGTGCCAGCAGCCCCCGGACAGGGGCTTCTCTTTCTGGGGCCAACGTCCTGACTTTC.

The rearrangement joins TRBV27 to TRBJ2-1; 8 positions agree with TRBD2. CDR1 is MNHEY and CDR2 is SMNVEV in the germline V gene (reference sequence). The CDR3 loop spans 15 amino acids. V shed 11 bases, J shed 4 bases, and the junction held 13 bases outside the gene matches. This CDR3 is CAAGRAGLNYNEQFF. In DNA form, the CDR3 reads TGTGCCGCCGGGAGGGCGGGGCTTAATTACAATGAGCAGTTCTTC.

CDR3 sequence: CASTDPGGYEQYF. In DNA, the CDR3 is TGTGCCAGCACCGATCCAGGGGGCTACGAGCAGTACTTC. The J gene is TRBJ2-7, the V gene TRBV2; 7 bases agree with TRBD1. With V trimmed by 7 bases and J by 3 bases, 6 bases remained unmatched. Germline CDR1 and CDR2: SNHLY and FYNNEI. This CDR3 has 13 residues.

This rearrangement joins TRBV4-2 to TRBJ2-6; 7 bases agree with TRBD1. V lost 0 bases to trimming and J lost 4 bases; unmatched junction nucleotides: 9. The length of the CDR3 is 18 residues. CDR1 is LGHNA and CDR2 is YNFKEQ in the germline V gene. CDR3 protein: CASSQDRAGGFGANVLTF. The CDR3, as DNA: TGTGCCAGCAGCCAAGATAGGGCAGGGGGTTTCGGGGCCAACGTCCTGACTTTC.

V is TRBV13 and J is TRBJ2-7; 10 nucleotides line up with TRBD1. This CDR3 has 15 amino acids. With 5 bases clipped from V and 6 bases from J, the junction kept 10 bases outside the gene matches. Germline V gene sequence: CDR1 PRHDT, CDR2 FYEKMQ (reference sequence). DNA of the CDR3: TGTGCCAGCAGCATAATCCGGGACAGGGGAGCCGAGCAGTACTTC. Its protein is CASSIIRDRGAEQYF.

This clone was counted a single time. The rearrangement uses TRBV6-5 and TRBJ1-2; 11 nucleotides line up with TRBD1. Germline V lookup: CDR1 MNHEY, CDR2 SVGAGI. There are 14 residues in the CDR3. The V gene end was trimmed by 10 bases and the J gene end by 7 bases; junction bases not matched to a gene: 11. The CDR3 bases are TGTGCCACCTTTAAAGGGGGGACAGGGGGTGGCTACACCTTC. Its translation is CATFKGGTGGGYTF.

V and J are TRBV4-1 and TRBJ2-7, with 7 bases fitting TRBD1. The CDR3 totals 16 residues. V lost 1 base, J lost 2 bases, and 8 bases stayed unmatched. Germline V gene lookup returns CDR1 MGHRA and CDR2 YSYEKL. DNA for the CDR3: TGCGCCAGCAGCCAAGCCACACTCGGACAGGCCTACGAGCAGTACTTC. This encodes CASSQATLGQAYEQYF.

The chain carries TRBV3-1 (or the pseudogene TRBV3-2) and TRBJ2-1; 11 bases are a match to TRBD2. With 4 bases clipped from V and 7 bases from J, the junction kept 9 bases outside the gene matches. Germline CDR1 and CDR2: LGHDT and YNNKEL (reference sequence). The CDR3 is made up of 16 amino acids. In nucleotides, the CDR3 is TGTGCCAGCAGCCGCACCGGGACTAGCGGTTGGAATGAGCAGTTCTTC. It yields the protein CASSRTGTSGWNEQFF.

The CDR3 spells CASSLPDRGNEQFF. Written as DNA, the CDR3 is TGTGCCAGCAGTTTACCCGACAGGGGGAATGAGCAGTTCTTC. The rearrangement joins TRBV27 to TRBJ2-1, with TRBD1 matching over 9 bases. Germline CDR1 and CDR2: MNHEY and SMNVEV (reference sequence). The CDR3 consists of 14 residues. J lost 7 bases, V lost 2 bases, and 3 bases had no gene match.

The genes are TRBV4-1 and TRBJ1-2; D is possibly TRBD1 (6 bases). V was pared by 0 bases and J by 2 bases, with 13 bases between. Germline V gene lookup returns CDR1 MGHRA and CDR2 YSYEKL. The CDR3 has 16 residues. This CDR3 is CASSQERWQGNYGYTF. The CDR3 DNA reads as TGCGCCAGCAGCCAAGAGAGATGGCAGGGGAACTATGGCTACACCTTC.

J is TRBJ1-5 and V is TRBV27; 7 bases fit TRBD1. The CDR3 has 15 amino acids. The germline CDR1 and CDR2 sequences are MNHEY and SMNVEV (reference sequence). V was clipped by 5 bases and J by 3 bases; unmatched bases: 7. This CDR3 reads CASSGGTDYNQPQHF. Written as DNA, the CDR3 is TGTGCCAGCAGTGGCGGGACAGACTACAATCAGCCCCAGCATTTT.

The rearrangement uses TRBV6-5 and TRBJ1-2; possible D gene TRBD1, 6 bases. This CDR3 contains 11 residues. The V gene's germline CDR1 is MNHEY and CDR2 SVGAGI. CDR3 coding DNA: TGTGCTACACGGGGGGCGACTGGCTACACCTTC. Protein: CATRGATGYTF.

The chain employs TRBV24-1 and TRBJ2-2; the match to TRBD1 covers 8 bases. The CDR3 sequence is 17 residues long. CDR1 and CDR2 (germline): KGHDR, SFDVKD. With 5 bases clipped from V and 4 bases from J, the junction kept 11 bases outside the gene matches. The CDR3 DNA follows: TGTGCCACCAGTGCCCCGTTACAGGGGACAGGCACCGGGGAGCTGTTTTTT. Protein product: CATSAPLQGTGTGELFF.